This T cell receptor (beta chain) was identified in a study of T cell responses to AZD1222 COVID-19 vaccine. The CDR3 length is 15 residues. The germline V gene has CDR1 MNHEY and CDR2 SVGAGI. Between the trimmed V and J ends, which lost 0 bases and 3 bases, there was a span of 11 bases. Findings of the study overall: CD4 TCRs linked to vaccination spanned spike, dominating at 160-218 and 743-854. Only five to seven individuals given AZD1222 were seropositive at baseline. Spike-specific TCRs gained breadth and depth after people received two AZD1222 doses. White British people made up most donors, females outnumbered males, and clonal diversity was possibly underestimated.

Sequenced by immunoSEQ multiplex PCR; TCRdb stores in-frame clones only, minus some. The table has 140,000 to 150,000 clones, 93% seen once. To note about this clone: What it recognizes is unknown.

The sequence was obtained from an adult who had recovered from COVID-19. Here the sequenced sample was peripheral blood, taken after recovery from COVID-19. The V call is TRBV6-5, the J call TRBJ1-2; no definite D call. In nucleotides, the CDR3 is TGTGCCAGCAGTTACTCCGACACGCATCACTATGGCTACACCTTC. It is translated as CASSYSDTHHYGYTF.